This T cell receptor beta chain was obtained from a study of CD8+CD57+ T cells in acquired aplastic anemia. On the study more broadly: Isolated CD4+ and CD8+ cells, once sorted, yielded DNA averaging around 3.1 ug.

The CDR3 has 15 amino acids. Trimming cost V 1 base and J 3 bases; bases outside gene matches: 5. Germline V gives CDR1 SNHLY, CDR2 FYNNEI. Patients picked for sequencing had shown CD8+CD57+ cell expansion detected by flow cytometry. Investigators profiled TCR beta VDJ and CDR3 from genomic DNA template. TCRdb used MiXCR to reprocess the reads, holding one entry per CDR3 protein. The data contain some 170,000 distinct CDR3 sequences, 70% to 75% of them singletons. Sequencing was carried out using sorted CD4+, CD8+, or CD8+CD57+ T cells (not recorded which) from PBMCs. The origin of this receptor is a human donor with aplastic anemia. J is TRBJ2-5 and V is TRBV2; 7 bases map to TRBD1. The DNA for the CDR3 is TGTGCCAGCAGTGAAGAGGGCAGGGGGAAAGAGACCCAGTACTTC. It yields the protein CASSEEGRGKETQYF.